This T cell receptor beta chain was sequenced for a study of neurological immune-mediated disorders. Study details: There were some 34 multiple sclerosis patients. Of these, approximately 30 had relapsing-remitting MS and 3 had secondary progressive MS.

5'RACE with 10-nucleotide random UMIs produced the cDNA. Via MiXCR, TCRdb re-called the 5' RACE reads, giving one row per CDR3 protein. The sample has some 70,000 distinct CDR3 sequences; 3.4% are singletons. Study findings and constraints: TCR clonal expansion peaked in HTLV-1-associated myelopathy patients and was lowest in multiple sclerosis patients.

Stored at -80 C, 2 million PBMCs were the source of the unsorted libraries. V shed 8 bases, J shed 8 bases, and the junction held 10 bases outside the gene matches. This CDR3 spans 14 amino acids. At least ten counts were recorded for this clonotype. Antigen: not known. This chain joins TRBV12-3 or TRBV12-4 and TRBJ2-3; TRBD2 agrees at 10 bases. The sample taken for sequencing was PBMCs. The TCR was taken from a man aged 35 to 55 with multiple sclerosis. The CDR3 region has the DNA TGTGCCAGCGGACCGAGCGGGGGGGCAGCTACGCAGTATTTT. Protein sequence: CASGPSGGAATQYF.